Here is one TCR beta chain with its context. Antigen specificity is unknown. This specimen belongs to a study of T cell responses to AZD1222 COVID-19 vaccine. This table comes from immunoSEQ multiplex PCR, and its TCRdb copy is limited to in-frame clones, with some not included. The sample includes 95,000 to 110,000 clones, over 80% of them seen just once. The germline V and J ends were trimmed by 3 bases and 3 bases, with 9 bases remaining between them. The CDR3 covers 14 residues. Germline CDR1 SGHDN, CDR2 FVKESK. Whole-study results and caveats: The repertoires were collected only after the peak T cell response. CD4 TCRs associated with vaccination spanned spike, dominating at 160-218 and 743-854. Among spike-specific TCRs, nearly half reportedly target unmutated variant regions. Donors skewed white British and female; clonal diversity was possibly underestimated.

This receptor was obtained from an adult in good health. The chain is built from TRBV14 and TRBJ2-1; D uncertain. The input for sequencing was peripheral blood, taken on day 0 of AZD1222 vaccination. The CDR3 region has the DNA TGTGCCAGCAGCCACATGGGAAACTACAATGAGCAGTTCTTC. Translated: CASSHMGNYNEQFF. Supplemented by reference TRBV14 and TRBJ2-1, the full variable domain reads EAGVTQFPSHSVIEKGQTVTLRCDPISGHDNLYWYRRVMGKEIKFLLHFVKESKQDESGMPNNRFLAERTGGTYSTLKVQPAELEDSGVYFCASSHMGNYNEQFFGPGTRLTVL.